The T cell receptor (beta chain) under discussion was sequenced for a study of T cell repertoires in cytomegalovirus infection. MiXCR was run by TCRdb on the reads, yielding one entry per CDR3 protein. Seen here are 630,000 or so distinct CDR3 sequences, roughly 24% observed once, and the top ten hold roughly 8%. The CDR3 is 15 amino acids. V lost 4 bases and J 2 bases, leaving 13 bases between the germline ends. CDR1 SEHNR and CDR2 FQNEAQ come from the germline V gene (reference sequence). This clonotype was seen only a few times. This sequence joins TRBV7-9 and TRBJ2-3; possibly TRBD1 for D (6 bases). The sequence was collected from a human donor in good health (CMV status not recorded). Some clones in this sample may be carry-over from other donors' samples. The specimen was CD8+ T cells from PBMCs. The CDR3 protein is CASSSPRDNTDTQYF. The CDR3 DNA sequence: TGTGCCAGCAGCTCACCCCGGGACAACACAGATACGCAGTATTTT.